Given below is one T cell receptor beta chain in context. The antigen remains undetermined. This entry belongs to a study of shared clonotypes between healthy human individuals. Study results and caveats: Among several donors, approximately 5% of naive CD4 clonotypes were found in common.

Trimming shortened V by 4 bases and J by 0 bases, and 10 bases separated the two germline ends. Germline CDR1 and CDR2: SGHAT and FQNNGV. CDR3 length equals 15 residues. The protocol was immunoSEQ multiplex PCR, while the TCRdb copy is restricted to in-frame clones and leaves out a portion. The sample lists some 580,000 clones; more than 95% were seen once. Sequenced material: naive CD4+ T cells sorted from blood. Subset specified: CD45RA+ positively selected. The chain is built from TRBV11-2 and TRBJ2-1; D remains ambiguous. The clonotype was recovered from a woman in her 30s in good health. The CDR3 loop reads CASSYHVSSYNEQFF. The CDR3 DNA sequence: TGTGCCAGCAGCTACCACGTGAGCTCCTACAATGAGCAGTTCTTC.